The 24 T cell receptor beta chains below were found in one sample sequenced in a study of blood T cell repertoires in COVID-19 (dated by TCRdb to the early 2020s). Receptor amplification or capture employed the immunoSEQ multiplex PCR assay. TCRdb limited this immuneACCESS table to in-frame rearrangements with V and J called. A share of clones is missing; checked studies link under half to unresolved V genes, and the rest is unexplained. This sample has about 130,000 clones in its table, and more than 85% of those were observed once. 2.5% to 3% of the sample is in the top ten clones. Sequencing was done on a sample of peripheral blood. The receptors stem from a man between 60 and 75 years old with active or convalescent COVID-19.

The chain links TRBV18 to TRBJ2-7; 7 bases are shared with TRBD2. Germline lookup yields CDR1 KGHSH and CDR2 LQKENI. The CDR3 runs to 14 residues. V shed 10 bases and J 3 bases; nucleotides not matched to a gene: 12. This CDR3 reads CATQGGVDGYEQYF. Written as DNA, the CDR3 is TGTGCCACTCAGGGAGGGGTGGACGGCTACGAGCAGTACTTC. Variable domain in full (rest from reference TRBV18 and TRBJ2-7): NAGVMQNPRHLVRRRGQEARLRCSPMKGHSHVYWYRQLPEEGLKFMVYLQKENIIDESGMPKERFSAEFPKEGPSILRIQQVVRGDSAAYFCATQGGVDGYEQYFGPGTRLTVT.

The rearrangement links TRBV28 to TRBJ2-1; 13 bases align to TRBD2. The CDR3 is 18 amino acids. V lost 5 bases to trimming and J lost 10 bases; unmatched junction nucleotides: 17. Germline CDR1 is MDHEN and CDR2 is SYDVKM. CDR3 loop: CASSPNPSGLAGIPEQFF. For the CDR3, the DNA is TGTGCCAGCAGTCCCAATCCCTCGGGACTAGCGGGGATACCCGAGCAGTTCTTC. Using reference TRBV28 and TRBJ2-1 for the parts outside the CDR3, the full variable domain is DVKVTQSSRYLVKRTGEKVFLECVQDMDHENMFWYRQDPGLGLRLIYFSYDVKMKEKGDIPEGYSVSREKKERFSLILESASTNQTSMYLCASSPNPSGLAGIPEQFFGPGTRLTVL.

The rearrangement joins TRBV19 to TRBJ1-1; 9 nucleotides agree with TRBD1. Germline trimming cut 3 bases from V and 6 bases from J; bases unmatched to any gene: 5. Germline CDR1 reads LNHDA; CDR2 reads SQIVND (reference sequence). The CDR3 is 14 residues long. CDR3 region: CASSMGQGLAEAFF. The CDR3 DNA is TGTGCCAGTAGTATGGGACAGGGTTTGGCTGAAGCTTTCTTT.

The rearrangement joins TRBV4-2 to TRBJ2-2; perhaps TRBD2 as D (6 bases). V was trimmed by 0 bases and J by 7 bases, leaving 9 bases between them. The germline V gene encodes CDR1 LGHNA and CDR2 YNFKEQ. The CDR3 extends over 14 amino acids. The CDR3 protein is CASSQERRGGELFF. The DNA for the CDR3 is TGTGCCAGCAGCCAAGAACGGAGGGGCGGGGAGCTGTTTTTT.

The chain employs TRBV6-5 and TRBJ1-3; no firm D call. CDR3 length: 14 amino acids. Trimming took 4 bases from V and 4 from J, leaving 11 bases between them. Germline CDR1 and CDR2: MNHEY and SVGAGI. The CDR3 sequence: CASSSSGRGNTIYF. Written as DNA, the CDR3 is TGTGCCAGCAGTTCGAGTGGTAGAGGAAACACCATATATTTT.

The V and J genes are TRBV19 and TRBJ2-7; 7 nucleotides align to TRBD1. V trimming: 9 bases; J trimming: 2 bases; junction bases outside the gene matches: 4. This CDR3 is 12 amino acids long. In germline, CDR1 is LNHDA, CDR2 SQIVND (reference sequence). CDR3 region: CARDRVTYEQYF. DNA of the CDR3: TGTGCCAGAGACAGGGTCACCTACGAGCAGTACTTC.

J is TRBJ2-3 and V is TRBV5-6; D gene uncertain. The CDR3 loop spans 13 amino acids. V lost 0 bases and J lost 10, with 12 bases in between. In germline, CDR1 is SGHDT, CDR2 YYEEEE. For the CDR3, the DNA is TGTGCCAGCAGCTTGGCCGAGAAATCTGCGCAGTATTTT. The encoded protein is CASSLAEKSAQYF.

V usage is TRBV6-5 and J usage is TRBJ2-1, with TRBD1 matching 8 bases. CDR1 is MNHEY and CDR2 is SVGAGI in the germline V gene. V was clipped by 6 bases and J by 7 bases; unmatched bases: 8. The CDR3 spans 14 residues. CDR3: CASSRTGPGNEQFF. The CDR3 DNA follows: TGTGCCAGCAGCAGGACAGGGCCGGGGAATGAGCAGTTCTTC.

V usage is TRBV15 and J usage is TRBJ2-7, with 11 bases lining up with TRBD2. The CDR3 contains 15 residues. Germline V lookup: CDR1 LNHNV, CDR2 YYDKDF (reference sequence). V was pared by 0 bases and J by 7 bases, with 5 bases of the junction left unmatched. This chain's CDR3 is CATSRDSGRAGEQYF. Written as DNA, the CDR3 is TGTGCCACCAGCAGAGATAGCGGGAGGGCAGGAGAGCAGTACTTC.

The chain combines TRBV19 with TRBJ1-4; 7 bases match TRBD1. This CDR3 has 14 amino acids. CDR1 is LNHDA, CDR2 SQIVND, per germline (reference sequence). V lost 6 bases and J lost 5; bases outside the gene matches: 6. The DNA for the CDR3 is TGTGCCAGTAGCGAGGGGGCGCAAAATGAAAAACTGTTTTTT. The encoded protein is CASSEGAQNEKLFF. Supplemented by reference TRBV19 and TRBJ1-4, the full variable domain reads DGGITQSPKYLFRKEGQNVTLSCEQNLNHDAMYWYRQDPGQGLRLIYYSQIVNDFQKGDIAEGYSVSREKKESFPLTVTSAQKNPTAFYLCASSEGAQNEKLFFGSGTQLSVL.

This clone has a handful of counts. The chain links TRBV3-1 (or the pseudogene TRBV3-2) to TRBJ2-7; 9 bases align to TRBD1. V dropped 5 bases and J dropped 11; count of bases not matched to a gene: 7. The germline V gene encodes CDR1 LGHDT and CDR2 YNNKEL (reference sequence). The CDR3 consists of 12 residues. The CDR3 sequence: CASSTGTGNEYF. DNA for the CDR3: TGTGCCAGCAGCACCGGGACAGGGAATGAGTACTTC.

This rearrangement joins TRBV28 to TRBJ1-5; no definite D call. The CDR3 contains 13 residues. V lost 6 bases and J lost 6, with 12 bases in between. The germline CDR1 and CDR2 sequences are MDHEN and SYDVKM. DNA of the CDR3: TGTGCCAGCAGAACGGGTTTTGGTCAGCCCCAGCATTTT. Its protein is CASRTGFGQPQHF.

V and J are TRBV4-3 and TRBJ2-1, with 9 bases fitting TRBD2. Germline values: CDR1 LGHNA, CDR2 YSLEER. CDR3 size: 17 residues. Trimming removed 0 bases from V and 8 bases from J; junction bases left unmatched: 11. CDR3: CASSQDEKAGGLDEQFF. The CDR3 bases are TGCGCCAGCAGCCAAGATGAAAAGGCGGGGGGGCTGGATGAGCAGTTCTTC.

The chain combines TRBV12-5 with TRBJ1-2, with 7 bases lining up with TRBD1. V lost 1 base and J lost 8; bases outside the gene matches: 1. The CDR3 sequence is 12 residues long. Germline V gene data show CDR1 as LGHNT and CDR2 as FRNRAP. DNA of the CDR3: TGTGCTAGTGGTTTGGAAGGGGGCGGCTACACCTTC. Translation: CASGLEGGGYTF.

This clone appeared once. The chain is built from TRBV6-5 and TRBJ1-1; TRBD1 might be the D (5 bases). Per the germline V gene, CDR1 is MNHEY and CDR2 is SVGAGI. V lost 7 bases and J 7 bases, leaving 19 bases between the germline ends. The length of the CDR3 is 14 residues. The CDR3 sequence: CASNRLQGMYEAFF. The CDR3 DNA sequence: TGTGCCAGCAACAGGCTCCAGGGAATGTATGAAGCTTTCTTT.

V usage is TRBV12-3 or TRBV12-4 and J usage is TRBJ2-3; D remains unclear. The CDR3 spans 12 residues. Trimming removed 6 bases at V and 0 bases at J, with 4 bases between. The CDR3 sequence: CASSRSTDTQYF. The CDR3 DNA reads as TGTGCCAGCAGCCGTAGCACAGATACGCAGTATTTT.

This chain links TRBV5-5 with TRBJ2-4, with TRBD2 matching over 15 bases. The CDR3 is made up of 14 amino acids. Trimming took 4 bases from V and 14 from J; bases not matched to a gene: 7. Germline V gene data show CDR1 as SGHKS and CDR2 as YYEKEE (reference sequence). CDR3 nucleotide sequence: TGTGCCAGCAGCGCCTGGACTAGCGGGGGGGCCAAGTACTTC. Translated: CASSAWTSGGAKYF.

The chain couples TRBV28 to TRBJ1-2, with TRBD1 as a possible D gene (6 bases). The germline CDR1 and CDR2 sequences are MDHEN and SYDVKM. Trimming pared 2 bases from V and 5 bases from J, leaving 12 bases between. The length of the CDR3 is 14 residues. The CDR3 DNA reads as TGTGCCAGCAGTTTACTGACAGGAGAGTATGGCTACACCTTC. Translated, it gives CASSLLTGEYGYTF.

The rearrangement uses TRBV2 and TRBJ1-4, with TRBD1 matching over 9 bases. CDR3 length: 15 residues. J gave up 6 bases and V 6 bases, and 8 bases lay outside the gene matches. Germline V gene sequence: CDR1 SNHLY, CDR2 FYNNEI. CDR3: CASRPRQGGDEKLFF. The CDR3 DNA reads as TGTGCCAGCAGGCCTCGACAGGGGGGTGATGAAAAACTGTTTTTT.

The chain uses TRBV19 and TRBJ1-5, with D uncertain. Trimming removed 1 base from V and 6 bases from J, with 10 bases in between. CDR1 and CDR2 from the germline V gene are LNHDA and SQIVND (reference sequence). The CDR3 spans 14 residues. The CDR3, as DNA: TGTGCCAGTAGTATAGGGAGCCGAAGTCAGCCCCAGCATTTT. Encoded protein: CASSIGSRSQPQHF.

In its sample, this clone was seen once. In DNA form, the CDR3 reads TGTGCCAGCTCCGGGGCTAGCGGCACAGATACGCAGTATTTT. Amino acid sequence: CASSGASGTDTQYF. The chain links TRBV7-2 to TRBJ2-3; a possible D gene is TRBD2 (6 bases). V was pared by 8 bases and J by 1 base, with 13 bases between. The germline V gene has CDR1 SGHTA and CDR2 FQGNSA. The CDR3 extends over 14 amino acids.

V gene TRBV18 combines with J gene TRBJ1-2, with TRBD1 matching 9 bases. Per the germline V gene, CDR1 is KGHSH and CDR2 is LQKENI. There are 14 residues in the CDR3. Trimming took 3 bases from V and 6 from J; bases not matched to a gene: 5. The CDR3 protein is CASSPGQGLDGYTF. The CDR3 nucleotides read TGTGCCAGCTCACCGGGACAGGGACTGGATGGCTACACCTTC.

CDR3 sequence (DNA): TGTGCCAGCAAGCCGCGGAGGATGGAGGGCGAGCAGTACTTC. Its protein is CASKPRRMEGEQYF. The chain uses TRBV6-6 and TRBJ2-7, with D possibly TRBD2 on 6 matching bases. The length of the CDR3 is 14 residues. Trimming shortened V by 7 bases and J by 6 bases, and 19 bases separated the two germline ends. Germline V gene lookup returns CDR1 MNHNY and CDR2 SVGAGI (reference sequence).

This clone showed up just once. The chain is built from TRBV27 and TRBJ2-2; D uncertain. The CDR3 spans 13 residues. Trimming pared 6 bases from V and 0 bases from J, leaving 5 bases between. Per the germline V gene, CDR1 is MNHEY and CDR2 is SMNVEV (reference sequence). The DNA for the CDR3 is TGTGCCAGCAGGGCAGCGAACACCGGGGAGCTGTTTTTT. Translation: CASRAANTGELFF.